This T cell receptor beta chain was retrieved from a study of blood T cell repertoires in COVID-19. Study details: Nucleic acid was either cDNA or gDNA, and it came from T cells, B-cell-depleted T cells, or PBMCs.

Data came from immunoSEQ multiplex PCR; TCRdb stores just in-frame clones and leaves some out. The top ten hold 9.5% to 15% of the sample, which has tens of thousands of clones, approximately 85% seen once. V trimming: 4 bases; J trimming: 1 base; junction bases outside the gene matches: 3. CDR1 SGHRS and CDR2 YFSETQ come from the germline V gene. There are 15 residues in the CDR3. The sequencing sample was made of peripheral blood. The chain joins TRBV5-1 to TRBJ2-2; 8 nucleotides line up with TRBD1. This clonotype was obtained from a human donor in a cohort sampled during active COVID-19. The CDR3 is CASSPGTGNTGELFF. CDR3 in DNA: TGCGCCAGCAGCCCCGGGACAGGGAACACCGGGGAGCTGTTTTTT.